A selection of T cell receptor beta chains follows, all from one sample in a study of vaccination and CD4 T cells after COVID-19. TCRdb independently ran MiXCR on the PCR reads; one entry per CDR3 protein. The sample comprises 15,000 to 20,000 distinct CDR3 sequences, under 45% of which are singletons, and around 7% rests with the top ten. No antigen has been assigned to these receptors. The sample here was CD4+ T cells from blood, cultured in vitro, taken after SARS-CoV-2 vaccination. The receptors originated from a human donor who had recovered from COVID-19. The CDR3 runs from the conserved cysteine through the conserved F or W. D genes are given only for firm matches. Size tells how often a clone was seen (once, few, many) or the class of an expanded clone, and some rows leave it out.

J,size,D,V,CDR3,DNA
TRBJ1-2,NA,NA,TRBV5-1,CASSFRDNGRGYTF,TGCGCCAGCAGCTTCCGGGACAACGGTAGAGGCTACACCTTC
TRBJ2-7,NA,NA,TRBV6-2/TRBV6-3,CASSNTGPRDEQYF,TGTGCCAGCAGTAACACGGGACCCCGAGACGAGCAGTACTTC
TRBJ2-7,NA,TRBD2,TRBV27,CASSRGGPYEQYF,TGTGCCAGCAGTCGCGGGGGGCCGTACGAGCAGTACTTC
TRBJ2-3,NA,TRBD1,TRBV5-4,CASSLRDRSADTQYF,TGTGCCAGCAGCCTACGGGACAGATCTGCAGATACGCAGTATTTT
TRBJ1-2,NA,NA,TRBV4-1,CASSQESAYGYTF,TGCGCCAGCAGCCAAGAGTCAGCCTATGGCTACACCTTC
TRBJ1-2,NA,NA,TRBV6-1,CAGTLDANYGYTF,TGTGCCGGGACTCTAGATGCTAACTATGGCTACACCTTC
TRBJ2-7,NA,NA,TRBV28,CASSSPAGRYEQYF,TGTGCCAGCAGTTCACCTGCGGGGCGCTACGAGCAGTACTTC
TRBJ2-7,few,TRBD2,TRBV20-1,CSARAGRLLSYEQYF,TGCAGTGCTAGAGCCGGGAGGCTTCTCTCCTACGAGCAGTACTTC
TRBJ1-2,few,TRBD1,TRBV7-9,CASRADREGGYTF,TGTGCCAGCAGGGCGGACAGGGAAGGTGGCTACACCTTC
TRBJ1-5,NA,NA,TRBV4-1,CASSQEATGQPQHF,TGCGCCAGCAGCCAAGAGGCCACGGGGCAGCCCCAGCATTTT
TRBJ1-2,NA,TRBD1,TRBV28,CASSLRGQLGSGYGYTF,TGTGCCAGCAGTTTGAGGGGACAGTTAGGGAGTGGGTATGGCTACACCTTC
TRBJ1-6,medium-sized,NA,TRBV6-1,CASSDMGSPLHF,TGTGCCAGCAGTGACATGGGTTCACCCCTCCACTTT
TRBJ2-5,NA,NA,TRBV20-1,CSARSQGGETQYF,TGCAGTGCTAGATCTCAGGGGGGAGAGACCCAGTACTTC
TRBJ2-5,once,TRBD1,TRBV2,CASSQPDRGVRTQYF,TGTGCCAGCAGCCAACCTGACAGGGGCGTGAGGACCCAGTACTTC
TRBJ1-2,NA,TRBD1,TRBV28,CASSLWSTGQGYGYTF,TGTGCCAGCAGTTTATGGTCTACTGGACAGGGCTATGGCTACACCTTC
TRBJ1-3,few,TRBD1,TRBV20-1,CSAAQGVGNTIYF,TGCAGTGCTGCACAGGGGGTCGGAAACACCATATATTTT
TRBJ2-3,few,NA,TRBV20-1,CSASWESTDTQYF,TGCAGTGCTAGTTGGGAGAGCACAGATACGCAGTATTTT
TRBJ2-4,NA,NA,TRBV10-1,CATGDSSGIQYF,TGCGCCACGGGGGACAGTTCAGGCATTCAGTACTTC
TRBJ2-7,few,TRBD1,TRBV6-2/TRBV6-3,CASNSRDSDSYEQYF,TGTGCCAGCAACAGCCGGGACAGCGATTCCTACGAGCAGTACTTC
TRBJ2-6,NA,NA,TRBV20-1,CSAAENSGANVLTF,TGCAGTGCTGCTGAGAACTCTGGGGCCAACGTCCTGACTTTC
TRBJ1-1,medium-sized,NA,TRBV6-2/TRBV6-3,CASSSWEVKNTEAFF,TGTGCCAGCAGTTCCTGGGAGGTAAAGAACACTGAAGCTTTCTTT
TRBJ1-6,large,NA,TRBV20-1,CSAESGGDLQNSPLHF,TGCAGTGCCGAGAGCGGGGGGGATCTTCAGAATTCACCCCTCCACTTT
TRBJ1-4,NA,NA,TRBV19,CASRTGIEKLFF,TGTGCCAGTCGAACAGGGATTGAAAAACTGTTTTTT
TRBJ2-1,few,NA,TRBV20-1,CSAARLVYYNEQFF,TGCAGTGCCGCCAGACTAGTGTACTACAATGAGCAGTTCTTC
TRBJ2-5,few,NA,TRBV10-3,CATTGNQETQYF,TGTGCCACCACGGGTAACCAAGAGACCCAGTACTTC
TRBJ1-2,NA,NA,TRBV24-1,CATSDLTTVGVNYGYTF,TGTGCCACCAGTGATTTGACTACAGTCGGGGTTAACTATGGCTACACCTTC
TRBJ1-3,NA,NA,TRBV28,CASSLLSRSLAGNTIYF,TGTGCCAGCAGTTTACTTTCGCGGTCGTTGGCAGGAAACACCATATATTTT
TRBJ2-2,NA,TRBD2,TRBV7-3,CASSSRLAGVGGELFF,TGTGCCAGCAGCTCCCGACTAGCGGGAGTTGGCGGGGAGCTGTTTTTT
TRBJ2-3,few,TRBD2,TRBV20-1,CSALSGREVDTQYF,TGCAGTGCTTTAAGCGGGAGGGAGGTAGATACGCAGTATTTT
TRBJ1-3,few,NA,TRBV6-1,CASIDRAGNTIYF,TGTGCCAGCATTGACAGAGCAGGAAACACCATATATTTT
TRBJ2-1,NA,NA,TRBV19,CASSMGRLGEQFF,TGTGCCAGTAGTATGGGCCGCCTTGGGGAGCAGTTCTTC
TRBJ2-1,few,NA,TRBV4-3,CASSQDLDWGSYNEQFF,TGCGCCAGCAGCCAAGATTTAGACTGGGGCTCCTACAATGAGCAGTTCTTC
TRBJ1-4,few,NA,TRBV10-3,CAISEGEKLFF,TGTGCCATCAGTGAAGGTGAAAAACTGTTTTTT
TRBJ2-7,NA,TRBD1,TRBV6-1,CASSEEGTGAYEQYF,TGTGCCAGCAGTGAAGAGGGGACAGGGGCCTACGAGCAGTACTTC
TRBJ2-1,NA,TRBD2,TRBV20-1,CSASQTSGRGGEQFF,TGCAGTGCTAGTCAAACTAGCGGGAGAGGTGGTGAGCAGTTCTTC
TRBJ2-3,once,NA,TRBV29-1,CSVEDPNTDTQYF,TGCAGCGTTGAAGATCCGAACACAGATACGCAGTATTTT
TRBJ2-6,few,TRBD1,TRBV7-9,CASSFPKGQLSGANVLTF,TGTGCCAGCAGCTTCCCCAAGGGACAGCTCTCTGGGGCCAACGTCCTGACTTTC
TRBJ2-5,few,NA,TRBV6-1,CASSKLQSQETQYF,TGTGCCAGCAGCAAACTACAGAGTCAAGAGACCCAGTACTTC
TRBJ2-3,NA,TRBD2,TRBV20-1,CSARDFGLAGSAVNTDTQYF,TGCAGTGCTAGAGATTTTGGACTAGCGGGATCCGCAGTGAACACAGATACGCAGTATTTT
TRBJ2-6,medium-sized,NA,TRBV6-4,CASSDNSGANVLTF,TGTGCCAGCAGTGACAACTCTGGGGCCAACGTCCTGACTTTC
TRBJ2-7,few,NA,TRBV6-1,CASSPNTRGYEQYF,TGTGCCAGCAGCCCGAATACCCGAGGCTACGAGCAGTACTTC
TRBJ1-2,NA,NA,TRBV6-1,CASSDRGQKAVYGYTF,TGTGCCAGCAGTGATCGGGGCCAGAAAGCGGTCTATGGCTACACCTTC
TRBJ2-7,few,TRBD1,TRBV18,CASSPPSGQGGEQYF,TGTGCCAGCTCACCACCTTCGGGACAGGGCGGCGAGCAGTACTTC
TRBJ2-3,few,TRBD2,TRBV7-3,CASSLQAGTSGPDTQYF,TGTGCCAGCAGCTTACAAGCCGGGACTAGCGGGCCAGATACGCAGTATTTT
TRBJ2-5,NA,NA,TRBV28,CASSLLSLGETQYF,TGTGCCAGCAGTTTACTTAGCCTCGGGGAGACCCAGTACTTC
TRBJ2-1,NA,TRBD2,TRBV5-1,CASSNGGGRGYNEQFF,TGCGCCAGCAGCAACGGCGGGGGAAGAGGCTACAATGAGCAGTTCTTC
TRBJ1-4,NA,TRBD1,TRBV28,CASSSIRQGADEKLFF,TGTGCCAGCAGTTCCATCCGACAGGGAGCGGACGAAAAACTGTTTTTT
TRBJ2-1,NA,NA,TRBV20-1,CSARDSGTQYNEQFF,TGCAGTGCTAGAGACTCCGGGACACAGTACAATGAGCAGTTCTTC
TRBJ2-6,few,TRBD2,TRBV20-1,CSASIGTSASGANVLTF,TGCAGTGCTAGCATAGGGACTAGCGCGTCTGGGGCCAACGTCCTGACTTTC
TRBJ1-2,NA,NA,TRBV30,CAWSSPRGANGYTF,TGTGCCTGGAGTTCCCCCCGGGGAGCGAATGGCTACACCTTC
TRBJ1-5,once,TRBD1,TRBV7-2,CASSLDVTGYQPQHF,TGTGCCAGCAGCTTAGACGTGACAGGGTATCAGCCCCAGCATTTT
TRBJ2-3,NA,TRBD2,TRBV6-2/TRBV6-3,CASSYPREGADTQYF,TGTGCCAGCAGTTACCCGCGGGAGGGAGCAGATACGCAGTATTTT
TRBJ2-3,NA,TRBD2,TRBV7-6,CASSLGGRAGADTQYF,TGTGCCAGCAGCTTAGGCGGGAGGGCCGGTGCAGATACGCAGTATTTT
TRBJ2-7,NA,NA,TRBV5-6,CASSPADISYEQYF,TGTGCCAGCAGCCCAGCGGACATCTCCTACGAGCAGTACTTC
TRBJ2-5,NA,TRBD2,TRBV9,CASSPKGGLAGQTQYF,TGTGCCAGCAGCCCAAAGGGGGGGCTAGCGGGCCAGACCCAGTACTTC
TRBJ2-1,NA,NA,TRBV28,CASIEHGTSYNEQFF,TGTGCCAGCATCGAACACGGGACATCCTACAATGAGCAGTTCTTC
TRBJ2-5,NA,NA,TRBV12-3/TRBV12-4,CASSPLEGQADLSQYF,TGTGCCAGCAGCCCACTCGAGGGTCAGGCCGACTTGTCCCAGTACTTC
TRBJ2-3,NA,TRBD2,TRBV20-1,CSARGLAGGSTDTQYF,TGCAGTGCTAGAGGACTAGCGGGAGGGAGCACAGATACGCAGTATTTT
TRBJ1-3,NA,TRBD1,TRBV15,CATSADLDRAGNTIYF,TGTGCCACCAGCGCAGACCTAGACAGGGCTGGAAACACCATATATTTT